This T cell receptor beta chain was documented in a study of blood T cells in healthy people across ages. Across the study: With template switching, about one barcoded beta molecule was captured per two T cells.

RNA extraction gave at least 5.5 micrograms of total RNA per sample. On this clonotype: As yet, its antigen is unknown.

Study outcomes and limitations: Higher diversity and more naive CD4+ cells were features of long-lived donors, compared to aged donors.

Alongside a J-beta primer mix, a sample-barcoded 5' primer served in a second PCR lasting roughly 6 to 12 cycles. TCRdb re-analysed the 5' RACE reads in MiXCR, keeping a single row per CDR3 protein. The sample lists around 750,000 distinct CDR3 sequences; roughly 53% were seen once. The CDR3 extends over 14 amino acids. Trimming cost V 1 base and J 7 bases, with 14 bases left between them. Germline V gene lookup returns CDR1 KGHSH and CDR2 LQKENI. The material sequenced was blood. The chain recombines TRBV18 with TRBJ2-7; D possibly matches TRBD1 or TRBD2 (5 bases each). The TCR was taken from a man of 80 years or more in good health. CDR3 amino acids: CASSPLQVGGEQYF. Here the CDR3 DNA reads TGTGCCAGCTCACCACTACAGGTTGGCGGGGAGCAGTACTTC. Together with reference TRBV18 and TRBJ2-7, the CDR3 gives the full variable domain: NAGVMQNPRHLVRRRGQEARLRCSPMKGHSHVYWYRQLPEEGLKFMVYLQKENIIDESGMPKERFSAEFPKEGPSILRIQQVVRGDSAAYFCASSPLQVGGEQYFGPGTRLTVT.